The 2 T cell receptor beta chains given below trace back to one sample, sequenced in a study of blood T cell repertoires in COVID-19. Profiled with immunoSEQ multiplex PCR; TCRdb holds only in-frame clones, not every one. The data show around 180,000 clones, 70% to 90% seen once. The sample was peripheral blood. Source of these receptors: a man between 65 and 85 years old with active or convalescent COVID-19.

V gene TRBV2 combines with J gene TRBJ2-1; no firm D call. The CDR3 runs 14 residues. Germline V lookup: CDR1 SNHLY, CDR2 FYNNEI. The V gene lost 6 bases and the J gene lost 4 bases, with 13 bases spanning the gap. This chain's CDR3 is CASSQRQIYNEQFF. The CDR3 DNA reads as TGTGCCAGCAGCCAGAGGCAGATTTACAATGAGCAGTTCTTC.

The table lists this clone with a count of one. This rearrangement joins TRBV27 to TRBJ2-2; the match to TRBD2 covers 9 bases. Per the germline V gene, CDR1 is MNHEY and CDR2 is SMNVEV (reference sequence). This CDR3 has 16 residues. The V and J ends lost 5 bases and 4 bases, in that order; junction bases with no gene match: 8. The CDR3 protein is CASSMREGHSTGELFF. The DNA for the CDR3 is TGTGCCAGCAGTATGCGGGAGGGCCACAGCACCGGGGAGCTGTTTTTT.